The rows below give T cell receptor beta chains drawn from one sample of a study of blood T cell repertoires in COVID-19. Generated by immunoSEQ multiplex PCR, the TCRdb table keeps only in-frame clones and is missing some. The sample shows some 220,000 clones, approximately 83% of them seen only once. Sequencing was performed on peripheral blood. These receptors were collected from a human donor in a cohort sampled during active COVID-19. CDR3s include the opening cysteine and the closing phenylalanine or tryptophan. Fields, in order: D gene, clone size, J gene, V gene, CDR3 protein, CDR3 DNA. D genes are given only for firm matches. Part of the rows lack a size; the others show once, few, many or a class for expanded clones.

- | - | TRBJ2-1 | TRBV18 | CASSLPIGGNEQFF | TGTGCCAGCTCACTACCGATAGGGGGCAATGAGCAGTTCTTC
- | - | TRBJ1-4 | TRBV28 | CASNNRAENEKLFF | TGTGCCAGCAACAACAGGGCCGAGAATGAAAAACTGTTTTTT
TRBD1 | - | TRBJ1-2 | TRBV5-6 | CASSSTGGGYGYTF | TGTGCCAGCAGCTCGACAGGGGGCGGGTATGGCTACACCTTC
- | - | TRBJ1-2 | TRBV19 | CASSIGTPNYGYTF | TGTGCCAGTAGTATAGGGACACCTAACTATGGCTACACCTTC
TRBD1 | once | TRBJ1-1 | TRBV5-1 | CASSLDAGGHTEAFF | TGCGCCAGCAGCTTGGATGCAGGGGGCCACACTGAAGCTTTCTTT
- | medium-sized | TRBJ1-6 | TRBV14 | CASSQGGSWYSPLHF | TGTGCCAGCAGCCAAGGGGGCAGTTGGTACTCACCCCTCCACTTT
- | once | TRBJ2-4 | TRBV4-1 | CASSQGLWAAKNIQYF | TGCGCCAGCAGCCAAGGATTGTGGGCGGCCAAAAACATTCAGTACTTC
- | - | TRBJ1-4 | TRBV9 | CASSVQGVPNEKLFF | TGTGCCAGCAGCGTACAGGGTGTGCCTAATGAAAAACTGTTTTTT
TRBD2 | - | TRBJ2-1 | TRBV5-1 | CASSWGGSRENEQFF | TGCGCCAGCAGCTGGGGAGGGAGCAGAGAGAATGAGCAGTTCTTC
- | - | TRBJ1-1 | TRBV18 | CASSPPGVNTEAFF | TGTGCCAGCTCACCACCGGGCGTGAACACTGAAGCTTTCTTT
TRBD1 | - | TRBJ1-4 | TRBV6-6 | CASSSQGGHNEKLFF | TGTGCCAGCAGTTCCCAGGGGGGACATAATGAAAAACTGTTTTTT
TRBD1 | - | TRBJ1-5 | TRBV30 | CAWNTQGQGAMGNQPQHF | TGTGCCTGGAATACCCAGGGACAGGGGGCGATGGGCAATCAGCCCCAGCATTTT
TRBD1 | - | TRBJ1-5 | TRBV6-5 | CASRNRDSNQPQHF | TGTGCCAGCAGGAACCGGGACAGTAATCAGCCCCAGCATTTT
- | - | TRBJ1-1 | TRBV5-4 | CASSLEAENTEAFF | TGTGCCAGCAGCTTGGAAGCCGAGAACACTGAAGCTTTCTTT
- | many | TRBJ2-1 | TRBV11-2 | CASSLGEGKFTEQFF | TGTGCCAGCAGCTTAGGAGAGGGCAAATTCACTGAGCAGTTCTTC